This T cell receptor beta chain was retrieved from a study of human T cells and chemical hapten exposure. The germline V gene encodes CDR1 DFQATT and CDR2 SNEGSKA (reference sequence). The CDR3 covers 11 residues. V lost 3 bases, J lost 7 bases, and 9 bases lay in between. This clonotype was seen more than once but under ten times. Regarding time point: pre-sensitization, week 0. Treatment indicated: therapeutic diphenylcyclopropenone sensitization with weekly scalp DPC. Each patch-test visit's blood sample preceded patch application. TCRdb processed the RACE reads anew with MiXCR; each CDR3 protein has one entry. Altogether 35,000 to 45,000 distinct CDR3 sequences are present, 12% being singletons, with the ten largest covering 5.5% to 6.5%.

The J gene is TRBJ2-5, the V gene TRBV20-1; D might be TRBD2 (6 bases). Sequenced here: whole blood, sampled in connection with sensitization to the hapten diphenylcyclopropenone (DPC). The TCR was taken from a woman between 25 and 40 years old with alopecia areata. Some clones in this sample may be carry-over from other donors' samples. For the CDR3, the DNA is TGCAGTGCTAGCGGGAGCTCGACCCAGTACTTC. Protein sequence: CSASGSSTQYF.